This T cell receptor beta chain was recorded in a study of early T cells in non-severe SARS-CoV-2 infection (dated by TCRdb to the early 2020s). Background for the entire study: Because TCR sequencing was done on bulk RNA from unsorted whole blood, the alpha and beta chains could not be paired.

Libraries were prepared through 5' RACE. Reads for this sample came from a NextSeq 500. To correct for sequencing error and PCR bias, the TCR library protocol tagged individual cDNA molecules with unique molecular identifiers. Both TCR alpha and beta chains were sequenced, and tight co-correlation was observed between alpha and beta sequence abundances in each sample. The paper's data handling went like this. Decombinator V4 was used to annotate TCR sequences for V gene, J gene and CDR3. TCRs were defined as expanded if a significant change between any two time points was detected under a Poisson model with p below 0.0001. TCR abundances were normalised to the total number of TCRs sequenced per sample and expressed as counts per million. MAIT TCRs were defined by TRAV1-2 paired with TRAJ12, TRAJ20 or TRAJ33, and iNKT TCRs by TRAV10 paired with TRAJ18. A search of VDJdb, accessed on 1 November 2021, was run for TCRs annotated to CMV, EBV and SARS-CoV-2, with TCRs annotated for multiple antigens excluded. TCRdb cleaned the public reads at Q25 with fastp, built clones with MiXCR and kept in-frame beta chains. Rows with a matching CDR3 protein are joined into one entry that keeps the most common DNA and genes. What appears here as the V and J calls and clone size reflects TCRdb's work, not the paper's. A total of some 50,000 distinct CDR3 sequences appear in this sample, around 6% of them only once. Of the sample, 4.5% is held by the ten largest clones.

The full study reports these points: Matching against VDJdb was skewed toward anti-spike CD8 responses, likely underestimated virus-specific expansions, and missed private and CD4 specificities.

As to this clonotype: The specificity of this receptor is unknown. The record has no base qualities; no much larger clone is one base away.

In the germline V gene, CDR1 corresponds to SGHTA and CDR2 to FQGNSA. CDR3 length: 13 amino acids, cysteine to phenylalanine. Here the CDR3 DNA is all that survives: 39 bases in frame from base 1. V is shortened by 8 bases, J by 5 bases, and the region joining them spans 15 bases. A case-control design nested within a healthcare worker cohort in London, UK, was used, with weekly nasopharyngeal swab PCR tests and blood sampling performed. Healthcare workers were recruited during the week of the UK lockdown, between 23 and 31 March 2020, and followed weekly for up to roughly 15 weeks. The sequence came from an adult who was a healthcare worker with PCR-confirmed SARS-CoV-2 infection or an uninfected control (not recorded which). The rearranged segments are TRBV7-2 and TRBJ2-5; the D segment cannot be called with confidence. The sequenced material came from whole blood. The CDR3 amino acid sequence is: CASSRGAQETQYF. DNA sequence: TGTGCCAGCTCCAGAGGAGCGCAGGAGACCCAGTACTTC.